This entry lists 30 T cell receptor beta chains sequenced from one sample in a study of human T cells and chemical hapten exposure. Using its own MiXCR run on the RACE reads, TCRdb lists one record per CDR3 protein. The table includes over 35,000 distinct CDR3 sequences, 8.9% detected once. Time point meaning: patch test 2, 6 weeks after DPC sensitization. The treatment here: therapeutic diphenylcyclopropenone sensitization with weekly scalp DPC. Specimen: whole blood, collected in connection with sensitization to the hapten diphenylcyclopropenone (DPC). Every receptor here comes from a woman between 40 and 50 years old with alopecia areata. Some clones in this sample may be carry-over from other donors' samples.

V usage is TRBV10-3 and J usage is TRBJ1-2; weak D call: TRBD1 (5 bases). Germline V gene sequence: CDR1 ENHRY, CDR2 SYGVKD. Trimming removed 4 bases at V and 2 bases at J, with 5 bases between. The CDR3 runs to 12 residues. The CDR3 nucleotides read TGTGCCATCAGTGGACAGAACTATGGCTACACCTTC. It specifies CAISGQNYGYTF.

This clonotype was observed at least ten times. The chain recombines TRBV5-1 with TRBJ1-2; no definite D call. Deletions cut 4 bases from V and 6 bases from J, with 16 bases between. Germline lookup yields CDR1 SGHRS and CDR2 YFSETQ. This CDR3 spans 14 amino acids. The DNA of the CDR3 is TGCGCCAGCAGCATTGGACCAGTTGTCAATGGCTACACCTTC. Translation gives CASSIGPVVNGYTF.

This clonotype was picked up many times. This chain connects TRBV7-9 to TRBJ1-5, with D possibly TRBD1 on 6 matching bases. Germline CDR1 and CDR2: SEHNR and FQNEAQ (reference sequence). CDR3 length equals 15 residues. The germline V and J ends were trimmed by 4 bases and 3 bases, with 13 bases remaining between them. As DNA, the CDR3 is TGTGCCAGCAGCTGGGGGACAAGCGTCAATCAGCCCCAGCATTTT. Translation gives CASSWGTSVNQPQHF.

The chain carries TRBV28 and TRBJ2-3, with 12 bases lining up with TRBD1. Germline loops: CDR1 MDHEN, CDR2 SYDVKM. This CDR3 comprises 14 residues. Unmatched junction bases numbered 2, after V lost 5 bases and J lost 5 bases. CDR3 nucleotides: TGTGCCAGCAGTCGGGACAGGGGGCGAGATACGCAGTATTTT. It codes for CASSRDRGRDTQYF. The full variable domain, completed using reference TRBV28 and TRBJ2-3, is DVKVTQSSRYLVKRTGEKVFLECVQDMDHENMFWYRQDPGLGLRLIYFSYDVKMKEKGDIPEGYSVSREKKERFSLILESASTNQTSMYLCASSRDRGRDTQYFGPGTRLTVL.

Ten or more counts support this clonotype. The V and J genes are TRBV3-1 and TRBJ2-4, with 13 positions matching TRBD2. The V gene's germline CDR1 is LGHDT and CDR2 YNNKEL (reference sequence). The CDR3 contains 16 residues. The V segment lost 4 bases and the J segment 6 bases; nucleotides outside the gene matches: 6. Written as DNA, the CDR3 is TGTGCCAGCAGCCCGAGACTAGCGGGGGGCGGAAACATTCAGTACTTC. This translates into CASSPRLAGGGNIQYF.

V is TRBV10-2 and J is TRBJ2-5; D is possibly TRBD2 (5 bases). Germline assignment: CDR1 WSHSY and CDR2 SAAADI. The V end was cut by 2 bases, the J end by 2 bases, with 9 bases between. The CDR3 has 14 residues. The CDR3 DNA reads TGCGCCAGCAGTGAGAGGACTCGACAAGAGACCCAGTACTTC. Its protein product is CASSERTRQETQYF.

This clonotype was found many times. The J gene is TRBJ2-7, the V gene TRBV4-1; 8 bases are a match to TRBD2. The germline V gene has CDR1 MGHRA and CDR2 YSYEKL. V trimming: 4 bases; J trimming: 2 bases; junction bases outside the gene matches: 7. The CDR3 length is 15 residues. For the CDR3, the DNA is TGCGCCAGCAGCCCCCTAGCGGGTGATCCCTACGAGCAGTACTTC. This encodes CASSPLAGDPYEQYF.

This clonotype was counted at least ten times. V usage is TRBV12-3 or TRBV12-4 and J usage is TRBJ2-3; D possibly corresponds to TRBD1 (6 bases). The V gene lost 7 bases and the J gene lost 4 bases, with 15 bases spanning the gap. The CDR3 totals 14 residues. CDR3 nucleotides: TGTGCCAGCACTATAGGGGGTCTGGCAGATACGCAGTATTTT. This translates into CASTIGGLADTQYF.

Many counts were recorded for this clonotype. The CDR3 sequence: CASSESGGLLTSLHF. DNA of the CDR3: TGTGCCAGCAGTGAATCGGGGGGGCTTTTAACATCCCTCCACTTT. The chain employs TRBV2 and TRBJ1-6, with D possibly being TRBD1 (6 bases). This CDR3 is 15 amino acids long. Germline V lookup: CDR1 SNHLY, CDR2 FYNNEI. With 2 bases removed from V and 14 bases from J, the gap between germline ends came to 19 bases.

The rearrangement links TRBV30 to TRBJ2-7; D possibly corresponds to TRBD2 (6 bases). This CDR3 region has 14 residues. Germline V gene lookup returns CDR1 GTSNPN and CDR2 SVGIG (reference sequence). V was trimmed by 4 bases and J by 0 bases, leaving 13 bases between them. CDR3: CAWTAGSGSYEQYF. As DNA, the CDR3 is TGTGCCTGGACCGCGGGTAGCGGCTCCTACGAGCAGTACTTC.

This clonotype was seen many times. This chain joins TRBV19 and TRBJ2-2; no definite D call. From germline, CDR1 is LNHDA and CDR2 SQIVND (reference sequence). Trimming removed 10 bases from V and 4 bases from J, with 10 bases in between. CDR3 length: 12 amino acids. CDR3 in DNA: TGTGCCATCTGGCTCCCCACCGGGGAGCTGTTTTTT. Amino acids: CAIWLPTGELFF.

The table lists this clonotype with many counts. The chain joins TRBV30 to TRBJ1-4, with no clear D. The germline V gene encodes CDR1 GTSNPN and CDR2 SVGIG (reference sequence). Trimming pared 3 bases from V and 7 bases from J, leaving 9 bases between. The CDR3 totals 12 residues. This CDR3 reads CAWSRQLEKLFF. The CDR3 region has the DNA TGTGCCTGGAGCCGACAACTTGAAAAACTGTTTTTT.

The V gene is TRBV5-6, the J gene TRBJ1-3; possibly TRBD1 for D (6 bases). Deletions cut 2 bases from V and 0 bases from J, with 12 bases between. Germline values: CDR1 SGHDT, CDR2 YYEEEE. The CDR3 runs to 16 residues. CDR3 amino acids: CASSFYRDHSGNTIYF. CDR3 bases: TGTGCCAGCAGCTTCTACAGGGACCACTCTGGAAACACCATATATTTT. Drawing the rest from reference TRBV5-6 and TRBJ1-3, the complete variable domain is DAGVTQSPTHLIKTRGQQVTLRCSPKSGHDTVSWYQQALGQGPQFIFQYYEEEERQRGNFPDRFSGHQFPNYSSELNVNALLLGDSALYLCASSFYRDHSGNTIYFGEGSWLTVV.

A remark on this clonotype: A much larger clone is a single base away; this may be a read error. The J gene is TRBJ2-6, the V gene TRBV6-2 or TRBV6-3, with a tentative D call TRBD1 (6 bases). Germline assignment: CDR1 MNHEY and CDR2 SVGEGT. This CDR3 region has 15 residues. Trimming stripped 6 bases from V and 2 bases from J, with 11 bases between. CDR3 nucleotides: TGTGCCAGCAGCAACGACAGGACTGGGGCCAACGTCCTGACTTTC. Encoded protein: CASSNDRTGANVLTF.

The chain recombines TRBV29-1 with TRBJ1-2; D possibly corresponds to TRBD1 (5 bases). Germline values: CDR1 SQVTM, CDR2 ANQGSEA. Trimming left V 3 bases short and J 1 base short, with 6 bases between. This CDR3 spans 12 amino acids. The DNA of the CDR3 is TGCAGCGTTGACGGGGGTAACTATGGCTACACCTTC. It specifies CSVDGGNYGYTF.

This clonotype came up many times. The chain is built from TRBV6-2 or TRBV6-3 and TRBJ2-7; a weak D match, TRBD1 (5 bases). The length of the CDR3 is 14 residues. Trimming pared 7 bases from V and 0 bases from J, leaving 13 bases between. The V gene's germline CDR1 is MNHEY and CDR2 SVGEGT. DNA of the CDR3: TGTGCCAGCAAAAGGGGATCTTTCTCCTACGAGCAGTACTTC. As protein: CASKRGSFSYEQYF.

This clonotype has at least ten counts. The chain couples TRBV5-1 to TRBJ1-1, with D hard to call. The V end lost 4 bases, the J end lost 1 base, and 8 bases lay between the germline ends. The CDR3 totals 13 residues. Germline CDR1 is SGHRS and CDR2 is YFSETQ. In DNA form, the CDR3 reads TGCGCCAGCAGCATCACGGCGAACACTGAAGCTTTCTTT. Its protein product is CASSITANTEAFF.

The chain uses TRBV28 and TRBJ2-3; TRBD1 or TRBD2 may be the D gene (5 bases each). Germline V gene data show CDR1 as MDHEN and CDR2 as SYDVKM. The CDR3 is 12 amino acids. Deletions cut 6 bases from V and 8 bases from J, with 12 bases between. Here the CDR3 reads CASSPRDLTQYF. DNA of the CDR3: TGTGCCAGCAGCCCCCGGGACCTTACGCAGTATTTT.

This clonotype came up a few times. The chain uses TRBV9 and TRBJ1-6, with D unresolved. Trimming stripped 3 bases from V and 7 bases from J, with 11 bases between. The CDR3 has 14 residues. CDR1 and CDR2 from the germline V gene are SGDLS and YYNGEE. CDR3 sequence reads: CASSATVGNSPLHF. The DNA of the CDR3 is TGTGCCAGCAGCGCCACCGTCGGCAATTCACCCCTCCACTTT.

This clonotype was recorded many times. The chain links TRBV19 to TRBJ1-5; tentative D call: TRBD1 (5 bases). Trimming shortened V by 5 bases and J by 0 bases, and 17 bases separated the two germline ends. CDR3 length: 17 amino acids. The germline V gene has CDR1 LNHDA and CDR2 SQIVND (reference sequence). CDR3 sequence (DNA): TGTGCCAGTAGTCTCCTGGAGGGGCGGTATAGCAATCAGCCCCAGCATTTT. Protein: CASSLLEGRYSNQPQHF.

This clonotype was seen repeatedly, ten times or more. This chain links TRBV20-1 with TRBJ2-2, with TRBD1 as a possible D gene (5 bases). Germline V gene data show CDR1 as DFQATT and CDR2 as SNEGSKA (reference sequence). The CDR3 is 17 amino acids. Trimming shortened V by 2 bases and J by 1 base, and 17 bases separated the two germline ends. The CDR3 sequence: CSARRAGRVGNTGELFF. The DNA for the CDR3 is TGCAGTGCTAGACGAGCCGGCAGGGTGGGGAACACCGGGGAGCTGTTTTTT.

This clonotype was counted at least ten times. This chain joins TRBV4-1 and TRBJ2-3; 8 bases align to TRBD2. From germline, CDR1 is MGHRA and CDR2 YSYEKL. The junction had 10 bases not matched to a gene; V was cut back by 6 bases and J by 2 bases. The CDR3 length is 16 residues. This chain's CDR3 is CASSGGGRHYTDTQYF. DNA of the CDR3: TGCGCCAGCAGTGGCGGGGGGCGCCACTACACAGATACGCAGTATTTT.

This clonotype was detected only a few times. The rearrangement uses TRBV12-3 or TRBV12-4 and TRBJ2-5; 8 bases align to TRBD2. V gave up 3 bases and J gave up 3 bases; unmatched junction bases: 6. The CDR3 is 15 amino acids. This CDR3 reads CASSFRLAGKETQYF. DNA for the CDR3: TGTGCCAGCAGTTTCCGTCTAGCGGGTAAAGAGACCCAGTACTTC.

This clonotype was picked up many times. The chain carries TRBV12-3 or TRBV12-4 and TRBJ2-1; maybe TRBD2 (6 bases). The germline V and J ends were trimmed by 10 bases and 0 bases, with 16 bases remaining between them. The CDR3 runs to 15 residues. The CDR3 DNA follows: TGTGCCACCCAGAGGCTGACTAGCTCCTACAATGAGCAGTTCTTC. As protein: CATQRLTSSYNEQFF.

Notes on this clonotype: At one boundary the junction diverges from the germline segment, which might be a read error. The chain employs TRBV28 and TRBJ1-3; unclear D gene. The CDR3 contains 14 residues. Germline V gene data show CDR1 as MDHEN and CDR2 as SYDVKM. The CDR3 nucleotides are TGTGCCAGCATAAAACTTACGGCTGGAAACACCATATATTTC. Encoded protein: CASIKLTAGNTIYF.

This clonotype was counted ten times or more. This chain uses TRBV28 with TRBJ2-1, with TRBD2 matching 15 bases. Germline CDR1 reads MDHEN; CDR2 reads SYDVKM. Trimming took 8 bases from V and 7 from J; bases not matched to a gene: 3. This CDR3 is built from 14 residues. This chain's CDR3 is CASGTSGGQNEQFF. The CDR3 coding sequence is TGTGCCAGCGGGACTAGCGGGGGGCAAAATGAGCAGTTCTTC.

The CDR3 DNA sequence: TGTGCCAGCAGTTCGGGGATGGGTGAGCAGTTCTTC. Protein sequence: CASSSGMGEQFF. This chain joins TRBV7-9 and TRBJ2-1, with D possibly matching TRBD2 (5 bases). This CDR3 contains 12 residues. Germline V CDR1 and CDR2: SEHNR, FQNEAQ (reference sequence). Trimming shortened V by 6 bases and J by 9 bases, and 12 bases separated the two germline ends.

This clonotype occurred many times. The chain links TRBV5-1 to TRBJ2-7, with 8 bases identical to TRBD1. Germline-derived CDR1 and CDR2 are SGHRS and YFSETQ. The CDR3 has 21 amino acids. V was pared by 4 bases and J by 2 bases, with 26 bases of the junction left unmatched. The CDR3 here is CASSTKDSPPGQAGGPYEQYF. The CDR3 nucleotides read TGCGCCAGCAGCACAAAAGACTCTCCTCCGGGACAGGCCGGAGGACCCTACGAGCAGTACTTC.

Many counts were recorded for this clonotype. The V and J genes are TRBV4-1 and TRBJ1-5, with D maybe TRBD1 (6 bases). Germline values: CDR1 MGHRA, CDR2 YSYEKL. The CDR3 has 14 residues. V was cut by 3 bases and J by 7 bases, with 13 bases left in between. The CDR3 loop reads CASSHRQGSQPQHF. For the CDR3, the DNA is TGCGCCAGCAGCCACCGGCAGGGGAGCCAGCCCCAGCATTTT.

This clonotype has a handful of counts. The genes are TRBV20-1 and TRBJ1-4; D is undetermined. The CDR3 is 16 residues long. Germline V CDR1 and CDR2: DFQATT, SNEGSKA (reference sequence). Trimming took 3 bases from V and 5 from J, leaving 19 bases between them. The CDR3 DNA is TGCAGTGCTAGTCGCCCCCTGGGAGGAAGAAATGAAAAACTGTTTTTT. It codes for CSASRPLGGRNEKLFF.